Presented here are 2 T cell receptor beta chains from one specimen sequenced in a study of neurological immune-mediated disorders. TCRdb reprocessed the 5' RACE reads with MiXCR, giving one entry per CDR3 protein. The top ten clones hold 6% of a sample with about 95,000 distinct CDR3 sequences, about 3.8% of them seen once. The sequenced material came from PBMCs. The origin of the receptors is a woman between 18 and 29 years old with multiple sclerosis.

This clonotype was recorded many times. V is TRBV7-3 and J is TRBJ2-2; no firm D call. CDR3 size: 12 residues. V dropped 4 bases and J dropped 0 bases, with 0 bases sitting between them. CDR1 is SGHTA and CDR2 is FQGTGA in the germline V gene. The CDR3: CASSSNTGELFF. The CDR3 bases are TGTGCCAGCAGCTCGAACACCGGGGAGCTGTTTTTT.

This clonotype has just a few counts. This chain uses TRBV7-9 with TRBJ1-1, with TRBD1 matching over 9 bases. Germline V lookup: CDR1 SEHNR, CDR2 FQNEAQ (reference sequence). The V segment lost 4 bases and the J segment 8 bases; nucleotides outside the gene matches: 11. The CDR3 is 15 amino acids. CDR3 sequence: CASSSFIGTGIEAFF. As DNA, the CDR3 is TGTGCCAGCAGCTCATTTATTGGGACAGGGATCGAAGCTTTCTTT.